The 8 T cell receptor beta chains listed next were all sequenced from one sample in a study of shared clonotypes between healthy human individuals. Repertoires were generated with immunoSEQ multiplex PCR, while TCRdb's copy carries only in-frame clones and drops some. This sample carries around 2.5 million clones, over 85% of them seen once, and the ten largest clones take 0.36%. Sample: naive CD4+ T cells from PBMCs. Subset of the sample: CD45RA+ positively selected. The receptors come from a man aged 18 to 35 in good health. Some clones in this sample may be carry-over from other donors' samples.

Details on this clone: The sample carries other DNA sequences with the same CDR3. The gene calls are TRBV30 and TRBJ1-5; tentatively, D is TRBD1 (5 bases). Germline assignment: CDR1 GTSNPN and CDR2 SVGIG (reference sequence). Trimming took off 5 bases at V and 1 base at J, with 9 bases between the two ends. This CDR3 spans 13 amino acids. DNA for the CDR3: TGTGCCTGGTCGCGGGACAGCAATCAGCCCCAGCATTTT. Translation: CAWSRDSNQPQHF.

The CDR3, as DNA: TGTGCCAGCAGTTACGTAGGGTTGGGCAGAAAGTCTGAGCAGTTCTTC. Translation gives CASSYVGLGRKSEQFF. V and J are TRBV6-5 and TRBJ2-1; no reliable D call. V was trimmed by 2 bases and J by 9 bases, leaving 20 bases between them. Germline CDR1 reads MNHEY; CDR2 reads SVGAGI. The CDR3 extends over 16 amino acids.

V is TRBV6-1 and J is TRBJ1-5; tentatively, D is TRBD1 (6 bases). The CDR3 spans 15 residues. The germline V gene has CDR1 MNHNS and CDR2 SASEGT. Trimming stripped 7 bases from V and 1 base from J, with 14 bases between. For the CDR3, the DNA is TGTGCCAGCACCGGAAGGGGGTCCAGCAATCAGCCCCAGCATTTT. Protein: CASTGRGSSNQPQHF.

This clone was seen more than once but under ten times. V gene TRBV5-6 combines with J gene TRBJ1-1; D gene ambiguous. Trimming shortened V by 1 base and J by 3 bases, and 7 bases separated the two germline ends. CDR1 and CDR2 (germline): SGHDT, YYEEEE. CDR3 size: 13 residues. The CDR3 DNA reads as TGTGCCAGCAGCTTGCCTGGGGACACTGAAGCTTTCTTT. Translating gives CASSLPGDTEAFF.

The V and J genes are TRBV11-2 and TRBJ2-3; a weak D match, TRBD2 (5 bases). Between the trimmed V and J ends, which lost 3 bases and 2 bases, there was a span of 9 bases. Looked up from germline, CDR1 is SGHAT and CDR2 is FQNNGV. CDR3 length equals 14 residues. The CDR3 DNA reads TGTGCCAGCAGCTTTGGGCGGGCCACAGATACGCAGTATTTT. The encoded protein is CASSFGRATDTQYF. Combining the CDR3 with reference TRBV11-2 and TRBJ2-3 gives the whole variable domain EAGVAQSPRYKIIEKRQSVAFWCNPISGHATLYWYQQILGQGPKLLIQFQNNGVVDDSQLPKDRFSAERLKGVDSTLKIQPAKLEDSAVYLCASSFGRATDTQYFGPGTRLTVL.

This chain joins TRBV5-1 and TRBJ1-5, with D perhaps TRBD1 (6 bases). Germline V gives CDR1 SGHRS, CDR2 YFSETQ. The CDR3 covers 16 residues. Trimming left V 4 bases short and J 1 base short, with 15 bases between. The CDR3 bases are TGCGCCAGCAGCCCTGGACAGCTTGGGAGCAATCAGCCCCAGCATTTT. It yields the protein CASSPGQLGSNQPQHF.

The CDR3 DNA reads TGCAGCGTTGACTGGCATTCGGGTGGCGAGCAGTACTTC. It encodes CSVDWHSGGEQYF. The chain links TRBV29-1 to TRBJ2-7; D is ambiguous. Deletions cut 3 bases from V and 6 bases from J, with 15 bases between. The CDR3 extends over 13 amino acids. Per the germline V gene, CDR1 is SQVTM and CDR2 is ANQGSEA.

V usage is TRBV6-4 and J usage is TRBJ1-2; 11 bases map to TRBD1. The CDR3 extends over 14 amino acids. Germline V gives CDR1 MRHNA, CDR2 SNTAGT. J lost 12 bases, V lost 6 bases, and 12 bases had no gene match. CDR3 region: CASRADRTGGAHTF. In nucleotides, the CDR3 is TGTGCCAGCAGGGCTGATAGGACAGGGGGCGCCCACACCTTC.